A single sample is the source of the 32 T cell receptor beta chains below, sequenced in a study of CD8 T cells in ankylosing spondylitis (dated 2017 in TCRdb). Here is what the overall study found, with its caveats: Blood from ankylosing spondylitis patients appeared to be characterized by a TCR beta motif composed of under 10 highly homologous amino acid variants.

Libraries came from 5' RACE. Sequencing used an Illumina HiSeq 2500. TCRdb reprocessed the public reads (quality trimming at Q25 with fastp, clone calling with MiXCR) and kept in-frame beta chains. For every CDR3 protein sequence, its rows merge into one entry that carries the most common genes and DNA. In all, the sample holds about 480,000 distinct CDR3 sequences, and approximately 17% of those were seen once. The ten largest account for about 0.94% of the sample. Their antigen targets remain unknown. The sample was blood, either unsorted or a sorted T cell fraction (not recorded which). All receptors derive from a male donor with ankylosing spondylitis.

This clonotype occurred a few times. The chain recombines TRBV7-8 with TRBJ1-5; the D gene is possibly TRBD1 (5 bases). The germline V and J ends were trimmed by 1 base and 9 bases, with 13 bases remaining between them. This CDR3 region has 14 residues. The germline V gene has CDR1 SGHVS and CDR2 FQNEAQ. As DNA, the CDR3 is TGTGCCAGCAGCTTAGACTCGGGGGTTAGGCCCCAGCATTTT. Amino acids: CASSLDSGVRPQHF.

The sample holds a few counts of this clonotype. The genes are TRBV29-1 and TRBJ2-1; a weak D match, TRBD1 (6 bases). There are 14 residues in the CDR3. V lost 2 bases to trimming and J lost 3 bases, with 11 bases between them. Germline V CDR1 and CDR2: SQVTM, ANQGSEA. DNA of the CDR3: TGCAGCGTTGAACAGGGGATGGGCTACAATGAGCAGTTCTTC. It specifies CSVEQGMGYNEQFF.

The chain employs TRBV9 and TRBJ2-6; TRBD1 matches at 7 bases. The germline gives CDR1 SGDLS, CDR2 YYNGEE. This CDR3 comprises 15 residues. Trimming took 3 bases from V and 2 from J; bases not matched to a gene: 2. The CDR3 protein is CASSGDRAGANVLTF. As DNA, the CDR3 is TGTGCCAGCAGCGGAGACAGGGCTGGGGCCAACGTCCTGACTTTC.

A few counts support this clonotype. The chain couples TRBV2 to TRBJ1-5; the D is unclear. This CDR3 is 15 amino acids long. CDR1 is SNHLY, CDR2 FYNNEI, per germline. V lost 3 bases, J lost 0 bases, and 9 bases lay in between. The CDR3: CASSDLGYSNQPQHF. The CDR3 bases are TGTGCCAGCAGTGATTTAGGGTATAGCAATCAGCCCCAGCATTTT.

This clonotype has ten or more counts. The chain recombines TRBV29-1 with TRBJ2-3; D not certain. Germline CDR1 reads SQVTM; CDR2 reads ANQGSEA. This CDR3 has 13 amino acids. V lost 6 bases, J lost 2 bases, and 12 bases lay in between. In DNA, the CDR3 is TGCAGCGTATCAGAGAGACTCACAGATACGCAGTATTTT. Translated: CSVSERLTDTQYF.

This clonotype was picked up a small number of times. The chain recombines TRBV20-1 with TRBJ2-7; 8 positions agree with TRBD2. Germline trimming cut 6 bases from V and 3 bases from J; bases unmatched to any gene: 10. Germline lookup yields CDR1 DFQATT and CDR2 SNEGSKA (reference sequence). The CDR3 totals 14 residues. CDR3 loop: CSAEMTGTSYEQYF. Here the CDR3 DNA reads TGCAGTGCCGAGATGACCGGGACTAGCTACGAGCAGTACTTC.

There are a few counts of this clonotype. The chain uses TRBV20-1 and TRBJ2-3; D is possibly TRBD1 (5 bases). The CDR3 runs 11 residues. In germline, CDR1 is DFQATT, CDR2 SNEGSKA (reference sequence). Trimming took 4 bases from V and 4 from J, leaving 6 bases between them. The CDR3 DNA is TGCAGTGCTACAGGGCCAGATACGCAGTATTTT. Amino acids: CSATGPDTQYF.

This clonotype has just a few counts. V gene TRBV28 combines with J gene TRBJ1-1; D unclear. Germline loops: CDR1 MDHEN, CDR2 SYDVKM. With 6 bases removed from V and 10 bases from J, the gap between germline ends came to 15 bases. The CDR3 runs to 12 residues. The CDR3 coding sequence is TGTGCCAGCAGCCACACAGAGGTGGGAGCTTTCTTT. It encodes CASSHTEVGAFF.

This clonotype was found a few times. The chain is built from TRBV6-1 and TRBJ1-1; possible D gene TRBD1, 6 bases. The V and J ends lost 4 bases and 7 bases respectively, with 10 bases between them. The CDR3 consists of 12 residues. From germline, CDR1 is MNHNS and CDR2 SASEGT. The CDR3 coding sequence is TGTGCCAGCAGTGTTACAGGGTTTGAAGCTTTCTTT. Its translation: CASSVTGFEAFF.

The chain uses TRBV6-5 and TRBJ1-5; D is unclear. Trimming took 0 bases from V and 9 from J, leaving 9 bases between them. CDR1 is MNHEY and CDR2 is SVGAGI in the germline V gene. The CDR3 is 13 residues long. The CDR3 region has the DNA TGTGCCAGCAGTTACTCGAGTAGCGGGCCCCAGCATTTT. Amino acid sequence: CASSYSSSGPQHF.

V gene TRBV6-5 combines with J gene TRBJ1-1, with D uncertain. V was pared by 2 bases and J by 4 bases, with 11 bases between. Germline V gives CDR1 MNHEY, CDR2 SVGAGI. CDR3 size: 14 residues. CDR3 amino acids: CASSYAAGGTEAFF. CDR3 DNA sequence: TGTGCCAGCAGTTACGCCGCAGGAGGCACTGAAGCTTTCTTT.

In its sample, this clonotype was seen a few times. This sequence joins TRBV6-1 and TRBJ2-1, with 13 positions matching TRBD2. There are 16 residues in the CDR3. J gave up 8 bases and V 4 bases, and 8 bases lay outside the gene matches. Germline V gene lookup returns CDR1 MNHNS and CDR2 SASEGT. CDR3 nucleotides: TGTGCCAGCAGTGCCAGACTAGCGGGAGGAATCTATGAGCAGTTCTTC. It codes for CASSARLAGGIYEQFF.

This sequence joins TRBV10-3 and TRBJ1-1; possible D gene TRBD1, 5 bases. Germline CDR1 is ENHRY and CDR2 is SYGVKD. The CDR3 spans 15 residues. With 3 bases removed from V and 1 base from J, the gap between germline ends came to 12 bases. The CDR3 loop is CAISDISGKNTEAFF. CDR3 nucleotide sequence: TGTGCCATCAGTGACATATCAGGGAAGAACACTGAAGCTTTCTTT.

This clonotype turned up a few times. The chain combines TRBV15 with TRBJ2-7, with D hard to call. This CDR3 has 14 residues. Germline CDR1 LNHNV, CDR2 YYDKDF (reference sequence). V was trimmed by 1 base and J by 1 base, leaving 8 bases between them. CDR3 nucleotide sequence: TGTGCCACCAGCAGAGTTCCAGATTCCTACGAGCAGTACTTC. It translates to CATSRVPDSYEQYF.

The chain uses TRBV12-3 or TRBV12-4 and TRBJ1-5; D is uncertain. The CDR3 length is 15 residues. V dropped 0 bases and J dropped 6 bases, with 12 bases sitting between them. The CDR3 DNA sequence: TGTGCCAGCAGTTTAGCGGTGAAGATGGGTCAGCCCCAGCATTTT. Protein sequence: CASSLAVKMGQPQHF.

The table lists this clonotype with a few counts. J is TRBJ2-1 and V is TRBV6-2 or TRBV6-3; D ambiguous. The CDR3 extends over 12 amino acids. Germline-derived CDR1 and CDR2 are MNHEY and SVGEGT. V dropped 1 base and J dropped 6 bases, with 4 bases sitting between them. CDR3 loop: CASSYLRNEQFF. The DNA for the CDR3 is TGTGCCAGCAGTTACTTGCGCAATGAGCAGTTCTTC.

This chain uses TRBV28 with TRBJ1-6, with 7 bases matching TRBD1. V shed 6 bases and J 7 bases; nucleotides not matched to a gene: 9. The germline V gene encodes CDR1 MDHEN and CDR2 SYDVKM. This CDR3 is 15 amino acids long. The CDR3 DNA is TGTGCCAGCAGCCTACAGGGGTCAGGAAATTCACCCCTCCACTTT. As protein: CASSLQGSGNSPLHF. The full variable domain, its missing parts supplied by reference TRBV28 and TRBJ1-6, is DVKVTQSSRYLVKRTGEKVFLECVQDMDHENMFWYRQDPGLGLRLIYFSYDVKMKEKGDIPEGYSVSREKKERFSLILESASTNQTSMYLCASSLQGSGNSPLHFGNGTRLTVT.

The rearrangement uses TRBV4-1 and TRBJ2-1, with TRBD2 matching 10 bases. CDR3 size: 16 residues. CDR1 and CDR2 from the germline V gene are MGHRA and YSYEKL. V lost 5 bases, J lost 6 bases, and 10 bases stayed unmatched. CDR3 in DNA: TGCGCCAGCAGCGCCCCACGGGCTAGCGGGGGCAATGAGCAGTTCTTC. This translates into CASSAPRASGGNEQFF.

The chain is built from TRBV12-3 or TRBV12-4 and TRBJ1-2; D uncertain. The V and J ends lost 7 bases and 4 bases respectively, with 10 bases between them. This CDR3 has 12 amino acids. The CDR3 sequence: CASTGNGYGYTF. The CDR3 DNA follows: TGTGCCAGCACCGGGAATGGCTATGGCTACACCTTC.

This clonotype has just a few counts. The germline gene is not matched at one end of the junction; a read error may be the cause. The CDR3, as DNA: TGCAGTGCTAGTAGTTCGGACAGCCTGAATGGAAAACTGTTTTTT. It encodes CSASSSDSLNGKLFF. The chain is built from TRBV20-1 and TRBJ1-4; tentative D call: TRBD1 (6 bases). Germline CDR1 and CDR2: DFQATT and SNEGSKA (reference sequence). The CDR3 is made up of 15 amino acids.

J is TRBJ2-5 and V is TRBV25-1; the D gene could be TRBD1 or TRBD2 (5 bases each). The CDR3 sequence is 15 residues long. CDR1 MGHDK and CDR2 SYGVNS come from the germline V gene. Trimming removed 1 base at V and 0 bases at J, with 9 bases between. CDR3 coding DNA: TGTGCCAGCAGTGAATTGGGGACCAACCAAGAGACCCAGTACTTC. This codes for CASSELGTNQETQYF.

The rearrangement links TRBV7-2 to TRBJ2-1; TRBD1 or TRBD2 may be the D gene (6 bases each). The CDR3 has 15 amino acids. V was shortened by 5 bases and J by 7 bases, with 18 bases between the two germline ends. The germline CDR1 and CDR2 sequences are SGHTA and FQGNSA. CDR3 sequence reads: CASSDQGGGRNEQFF. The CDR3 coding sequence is TGTGCCAGCAGCGACCAAGGTGGGGGGCGGAATGAGCAGTTCTTC.

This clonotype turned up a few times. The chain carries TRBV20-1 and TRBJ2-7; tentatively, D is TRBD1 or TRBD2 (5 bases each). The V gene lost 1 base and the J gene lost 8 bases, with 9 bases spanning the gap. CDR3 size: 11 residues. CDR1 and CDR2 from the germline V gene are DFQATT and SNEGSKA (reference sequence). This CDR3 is CSARVPGQQYF. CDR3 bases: TGCAGTGCTAGAGTCCCGGGACAGCAGTACTTC.

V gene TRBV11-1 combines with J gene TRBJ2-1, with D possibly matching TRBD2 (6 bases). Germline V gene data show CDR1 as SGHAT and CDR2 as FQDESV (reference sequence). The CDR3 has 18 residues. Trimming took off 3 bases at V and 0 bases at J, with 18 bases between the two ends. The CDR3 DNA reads TGTGCCAGCAGCTTCCGAATTGCGGGGTCAAGCTCCTACAATGAGCAGTTCTTC. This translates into CASSFRIAGSSSYNEQFF.

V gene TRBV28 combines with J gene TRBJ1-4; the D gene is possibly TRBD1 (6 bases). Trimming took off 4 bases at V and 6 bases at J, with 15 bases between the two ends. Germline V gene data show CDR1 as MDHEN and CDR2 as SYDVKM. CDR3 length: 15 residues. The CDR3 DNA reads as TGTGCCAGCAGTTCCCCAGGGGCCGCGGATGAAAAACTGTTTTTT. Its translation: CASSSPGAADEKLFF. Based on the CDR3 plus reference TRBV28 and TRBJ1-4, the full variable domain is DVKVTQSSRYLVKRTGEKVFLECVQDMDHENMFWYRQDPGLGLRLIYFSYDVKMKEKGDIPEGYSVSREKKERFSLILESASTNQTSMYLCASSSPGAADEKLFFGSGTQLSVL.

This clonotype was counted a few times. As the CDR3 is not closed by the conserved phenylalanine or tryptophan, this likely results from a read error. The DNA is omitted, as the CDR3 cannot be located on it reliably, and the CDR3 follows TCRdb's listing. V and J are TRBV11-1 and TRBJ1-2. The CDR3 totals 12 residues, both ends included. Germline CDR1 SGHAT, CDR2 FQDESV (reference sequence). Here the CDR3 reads CASSFRGKAPTV.

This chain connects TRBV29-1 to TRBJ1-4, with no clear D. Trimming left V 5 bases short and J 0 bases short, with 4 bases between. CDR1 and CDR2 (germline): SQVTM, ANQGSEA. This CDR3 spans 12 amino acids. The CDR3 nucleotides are TGCAGCGTTATGGCAACTAATGAAAAACTGTTTTTT. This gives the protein CSVMATNEKLFF.

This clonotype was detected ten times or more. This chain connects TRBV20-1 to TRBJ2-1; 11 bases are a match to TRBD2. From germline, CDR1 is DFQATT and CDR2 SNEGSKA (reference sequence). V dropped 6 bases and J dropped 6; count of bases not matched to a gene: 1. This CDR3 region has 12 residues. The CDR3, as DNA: TGCAGTGCCGGGACTAGCGGCAATGAGCAGTTCTTC. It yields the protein CSAGTSGNEQFF.

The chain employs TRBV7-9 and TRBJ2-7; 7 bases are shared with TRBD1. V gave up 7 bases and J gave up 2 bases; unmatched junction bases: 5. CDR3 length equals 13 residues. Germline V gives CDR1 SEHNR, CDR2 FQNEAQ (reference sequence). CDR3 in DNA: TGTGCCAGCAACGTCAGGGGGACCTACGAGCAGTACTTC. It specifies CASNVRGTYEQYF.

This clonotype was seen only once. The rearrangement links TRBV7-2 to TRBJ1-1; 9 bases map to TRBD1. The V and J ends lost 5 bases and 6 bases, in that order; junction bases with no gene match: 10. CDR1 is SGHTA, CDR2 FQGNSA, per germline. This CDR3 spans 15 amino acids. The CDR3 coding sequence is TGTGCCAGCAGCCCCCGGACAGGGGCGAGGGCTGAAGCTTTCTTT. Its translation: CASSPRTGARAEAFF. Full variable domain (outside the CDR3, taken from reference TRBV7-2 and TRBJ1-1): GAGVSQSPSNKVTEKGKDVELRCDPISGHTALYWYRQSLGQGLEFLIYFQGNSAPDKSGLPSDRFSAERTGGSVSTLTIQRTQQEDSAVYLCASSPRTGARAEAFFGQGTRLTVV.

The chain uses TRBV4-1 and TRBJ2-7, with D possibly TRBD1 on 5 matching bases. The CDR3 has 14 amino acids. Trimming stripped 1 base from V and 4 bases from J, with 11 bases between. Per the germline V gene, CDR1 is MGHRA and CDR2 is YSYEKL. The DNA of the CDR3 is TGCGCCAGCAGCCAAGCAGGGAACCTGTACGAGCAGTACTTC. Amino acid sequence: CASSQAGNLYEQYF.

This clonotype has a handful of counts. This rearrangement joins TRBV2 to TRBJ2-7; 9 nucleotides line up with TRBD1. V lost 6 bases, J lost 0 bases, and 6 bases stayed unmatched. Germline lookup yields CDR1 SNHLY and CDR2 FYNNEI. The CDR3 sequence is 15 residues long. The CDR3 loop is CASSTNRGRSYEQYF. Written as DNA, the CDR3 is TGTGCCAGCAGCACAAACAGGGGGCGCTCCTACGAGCAGTACTTC.